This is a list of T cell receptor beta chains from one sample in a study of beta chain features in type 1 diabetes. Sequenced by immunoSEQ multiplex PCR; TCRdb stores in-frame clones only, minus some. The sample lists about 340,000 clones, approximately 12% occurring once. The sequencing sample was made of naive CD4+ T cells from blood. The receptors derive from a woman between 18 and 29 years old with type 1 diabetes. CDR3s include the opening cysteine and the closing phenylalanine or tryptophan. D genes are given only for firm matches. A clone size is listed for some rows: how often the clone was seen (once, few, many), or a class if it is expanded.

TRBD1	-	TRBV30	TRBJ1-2	CAWSLPTGPVGGYTF	TGTGCCTGGAGTCTACCGACAGGGCCCGTCGGTGGCTACACCTTC
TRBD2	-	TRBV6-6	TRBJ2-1	CASSYGRLADNEQFF	TGTGCCAGCAGTTACGGACGTCTAGCGGATAATGAGCAGTTCTTC
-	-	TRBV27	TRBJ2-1	CASSLDYYNEQFF	TGTGCCAGCAGTTTAGACTACTACAATGAGCAGTTCTTC
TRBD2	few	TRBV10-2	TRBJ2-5	CASTPGGGETQYF	TGCGCCAGCACGCCCGGGGGGGGCGAGACCCAGTACTTC
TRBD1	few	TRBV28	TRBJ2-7	CASSRTGGLLEQYF	TGTGCCAGCAGCCGAACAGGGGGCCTCTTGGAGCAGTACTTC
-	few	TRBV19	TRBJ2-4	CASSPRELAKNIQYF	TGTGCCAGTAGCCCTAGAGAATTAGCCAAAAACATTCAGTACTTC
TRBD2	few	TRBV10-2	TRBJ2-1	CASSGEGGSRHNEQFF	TGCGCCAGCAGTGGGGAAGGCGGGAGTCGCCACAATGAGCAGTTCTTC
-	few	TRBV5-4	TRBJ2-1	CASSSVRGLSYNEQFF	TGTGCCAGCAGCTCGGTTCGCGGGTTATCCTACAATGAGCAGTTCTTC
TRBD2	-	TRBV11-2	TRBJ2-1	CASSLPGLAAYNEQFF	TGTGCCAGCAGCTTACCCGGACTAGCGGCTTACAATGAGCAGTTCTTC
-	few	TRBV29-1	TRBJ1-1	CSVEGMDTAYKAFF	TGCAGCGTTGAGGGGATGGACACTGCCTACAAAGCTTTCTTT
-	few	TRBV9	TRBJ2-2	CASSVVVGTTNTGELFF	TGTGCCAGCAGCGTAGTAGTAGGGACAACGAACACCGGGGAGCTGTTTTTT
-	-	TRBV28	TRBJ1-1	CASSPTDRSTEAFF	TGTGCCAGCAGTCCGACCGACAGGAGCACTGAAGCTTTCTTT
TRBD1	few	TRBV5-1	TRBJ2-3	CASSSGGPDTQYF	TGCGCCAGCAGCTCAGGGGGCCCAGATACGCAGTATTTT
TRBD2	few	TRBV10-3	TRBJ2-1	CAISDSGRALNEQFF	TGTGCCATCAGTGATAGCGGGAGGGCCCTAAATGAGCAGTTCTTC
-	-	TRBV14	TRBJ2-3	CASSPRTDSTDTQYF	TGTGCCAGCAGCCCTAGGACTGACAGCACAGATACGCAGTATTTT
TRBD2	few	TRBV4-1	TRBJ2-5	CASSQDRGTSFNF	TGCGCCAGCAGCCAAGATCGAGGGACTAGTTTCAACTTC